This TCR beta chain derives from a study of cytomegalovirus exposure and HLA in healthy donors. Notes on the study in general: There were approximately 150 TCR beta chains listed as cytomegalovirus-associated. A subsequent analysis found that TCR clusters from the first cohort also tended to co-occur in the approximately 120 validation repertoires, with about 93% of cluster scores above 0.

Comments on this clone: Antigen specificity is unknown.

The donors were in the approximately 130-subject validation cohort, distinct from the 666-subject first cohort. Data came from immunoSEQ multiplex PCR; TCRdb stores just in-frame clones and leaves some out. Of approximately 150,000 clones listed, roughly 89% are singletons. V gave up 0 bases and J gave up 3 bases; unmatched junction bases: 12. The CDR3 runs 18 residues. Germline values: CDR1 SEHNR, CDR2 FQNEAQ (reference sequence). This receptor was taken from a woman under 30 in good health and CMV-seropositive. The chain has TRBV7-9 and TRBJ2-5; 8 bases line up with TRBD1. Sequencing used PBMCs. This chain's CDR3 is CASSLAGTGRKREETQYF. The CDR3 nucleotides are TGTGCCAGCAGCTTAGCGGGGACAGGTCGAAAACGGGAAGAGACCCAGTACTTC.